What follows are 30 T cell receptor beta chains derived from one specimen sequenced in a study. TCRdb analysed the 5' RACE reads with MiXCR anew, one entry per CDR3 protein. Here the sample spans more than 55,000 distinct CDR3 sequences, roughly 20% being singletons. The sorted Tregs were CD4+CD25+CD127-/low cells. Sequenced: tumor-infiltrating Tregs sorted from the breast tumor. The origin of the receptors is a female donor with breast cancer.

This clonotype was counted a few times. The rearrangement links TRBV7-8 to TRBJ2-3, with TRBD1 identical over 8 bases. Germline V gene sequence: CDR1 SGHVS, CDR2 FQNEAQ. After removal of 5 bases from V and 4 bases from J, the junction contained 11 bases not matched to a gene. The CDR3 spans 16 residues. The CDR3 nucleotides read TGTGCCAGCAGCCCCCAACGTCGGACAGGGTCAGATACGCAGTATTTT. This translates into CASSPQRRTGSDTQYF.

The chain joins TRBV6-2 or TRBV6-3 to TRBJ1-1; D ambiguous. Trimming left V 5 bases short and J 7 bases short, with 8 bases between. Germline V gene data show CDR1 as MNHEY and CDR2 as SVGEGT. The CDR3 is 11 amino acids. In DNA form, the CDR3 reads TGTGCCAGCAGTGATTCAAGTGAAGCTTTCTTT. Amino acid sequence: CASSDSSEAFF.

The J gene is TRBJ1-2, the V gene TRBV7-2; 11 nucleotides line up with TRBD1. This CDR3 is 14 amino acids long. CDR1 and CDR2 (germline): SGHTA, FQGNSA. V was pared by 5 bases and J by 7 bases, with 6 bases of the junction left unmatched. CDR3 nucleotides: TGTGCCAGCAGCGCGGACAGGGGGCTGGGTGGCTACACCTTC. This codes for CASSADRGLGGYTF.

As regards this clonotype: At one end the junction does not follow the germline gene, possibly because of a read error. The CDR3 sequence: CASRGGGDSSYEQHF. CDR3 sequence (DNA): TGTGCCAGCAGAGGTGGGGGGGACTCCTCCTACGAGCAGCACTTC. V usage is TRBV6-1 and J usage is TRBJ2-7, with 7 positions matching TRBD2. Germline V gene data show CDR1 as MNHNS and CDR2 as SASEGT. The CDR3 runs 15 residues.

This clonotype has at least ten counts. The rearrangement links TRBV5-1 to TRBJ1-5, with D possibly matching TRBD1 (5 bases). CDR1 and CDR2 (germline): SGHRS, YFSETQ. V lost 5 bases, J lost 7 bases, and 22 bases lay in between. The CDR3 has 16 residues. Here the CDR3 reads CASSPTGVARGQPQHF. The CDR3 nucleotides are TGCGCCAGCAGTCCTACGGGGGTGGCGAGAGGACAGCCCCAGCATTTT.

This clonotype was found a few times. V and J are TRBV11-2 and TRBJ2-7; maybe TRBD2 (6 bases). The ends were cut back, 0 bases at V and 2 bases at J, with 11 bases in the middle. CDR3 size: 15 residues. Germline CDR1 is SGHAT and CDR2 is FQNNGV. CDR3 residues: CASSLDGGITYEQYF. The CDR3 DNA sequence: TGTGCCAGCAGCTTAGATGGAGGGATCACCTACGAGCAGTACTTC.

This clonotype was counted between two and nine times. CDR3 protein: CASSLGTSWYNEQFF. In DNA, the CDR3 is TGTGCCAGCAGCTTGGGGACTAGCTGGTATAATGAGCAGTTCTTC. This chain joins TRBV5-6 and TRBJ2-1; 8 bases are a match to TRBD2. This CDR3 has 15 residues. Germline V gene sequence: CDR1 SGHDT, CDR2 YYEEEE. V was clipped by 0 bases and J by 7 bases; unmatched bases: 6.

This clonotype came up a few times. V gene TRBV20-1 combines with J gene TRBJ1-2; 8 bases map to TRBD1. V was pared by 5 bases and J by 0 bases, with 5 bases of the junction left unmatched. The CDR3 runs to 14 residues. The V gene's germline CDR1 is DFQATT and CDR2 SNEGSKA (reference sequence). DNA of the CDR3: TGCAGTGCTTCCACAGGGGGGACTAACTATGGCTACACCTTC. Translated, it gives CSASTGGTNYGYTF.

This clonotype was seen only a few times. The gene calls are TRBV7-9 and TRBJ1-5, with D possibly matching TRBD1 (6 bases). Germline CDR1 SEHNR, CDR2 FQNEAQ (reference sequence). The V end lost 5 bases, the J end lost 1 base, and 18 bases lay between the germline ends. The CDR3 contains 17 residues. Here the CDR3 DNA reads TGTGCCAGCAGCCCGTTCTCTACAGGGATAAGCAATCAGCCCCAGCATTTT. The encoded protein is CASSPFSTGISNQPQHF.

The chain recombines TRBV20-1 with TRBJ1-1; the match to TRBD1 covers 8 bases. The CDR3 has 13 residues. The trim removed 6 bases at V and 5 bases at J, leaving 8 bases unmatched. The V gene's germline CDR1 is DFQATT and CDR2 SNEGSKA (reference sequence). CDR3 DNA sequence: TGCAGTGCCCAAACAGGGGGAAGGACTGAAGCTTTCTTT. It specifies CSAQTGGRTEAFF.

About this clonotype itself: A much larger clone lies one base from this, so it may be a read error. This chain connects TRBV12-3 or TRBV12-4 to TRBJ1-1; D unresolved. The CDR3 totals 13 residues. V was cut by 3 bases and J by 3 bases, with 8 bases left in between. This CDR3 reads CASSFMDDTEAFF. In DNA, the CDR3 is TGTGCCAGCAGTTTCATGGATGACACTGAAGCTTTCTTT.

A remark on this clonotype: One end of the junction does not line up with germline, which may come from a read error. The V call is TRBV20-1, the J call TRBJ1-1; TRBD1 might be the D (5 bases). The germline gives CDR1 DFQATT, CDR2 SNEGSKA (reference sequence). The CDR3 covers 14 residues. CDR3 DNA sequence: TGCCGTGCTAGACTGACAGCCATGAACACTGAAGCTTTCTTT. Amino acids: CRARLTAMNTEAFF.

As regards this clonotype: This could be a read error, since a much larger clone is one nucleotide away. The chain has TRBV6-5 and TRBJ1-5; 9 bases are a match to TRBD1. CDR3 size: 17 residues. Germline lookup yields CDR1 MNHEY and CDR2 SVGAGI. The DNA for the CDR3 is TGTGCCAGCAGACCCGGACAGGGGATCTATAGCTATCAGCCCCAGCATTTT. As protein: CASRPGQGIYSYQPQHF.

This clonotype appeared a single time. J is TRBJ2-3 and V is TRBV7-9; 10 bases match TRBD2. V was pared by 8 bases and J by 5 bases, with 16 bases of the junction left unmatched. The CDR3 loop spans 17 amino acids. Germline CDR1 is SEHNR and CDR2 is FQNEAQ (reference sequence). The CDR3 DNA sequence: TGTGCCAGCTCCGCCCTGGCTAGCGGGAGAGCAATAGATACGCAGTATTTT. Amino acid sequence: CASSALASGRAIDTQYF.

In its sample, this clonotype was seen a few times. The gene calls are TRBV24-1 and TRBJ2-7; D possibly uses TRBD1 or TRBD2 (5 bases each). The V and J ends lost 5 bases and 2 bases respectively, with 12 bases between them. Germline values: CDR1 KGHDR, CDR2 SFDVKD. This CDR3 region has 14 residues. The CDR3 here is CATSGVGATYEQYF. In nucleotides, the CDR3 is TGTGCCACCAGTGGTGTCGGGGCCACCTACGAGCAGTACTTC.

Comments on this clonotype: This sequence may be a read error, since a much larger clone differs from it by one base. The gene calls are TRBV7-2 and TRBJ2-7; 16 bases fit TRBD2. Germline assignment: CDR1 SGHTA and CDR2 FQGNSA. The CDR3 loop spans 23 amino acids. DNA of the CDR3: TGTGCCGGCAGCTCGTCCGGTGATAGGGGGACTAGCGGGGGGGTTTTCCCCTCCTACGAGCAGTACTTC. Its translation: CAGSSSGDRGTSGGVFPSYEQYF.

This clonotype came up a few times. The chain is built from TRBV6-2 or TRBV6-3 and TRBJ2-5; 7 nucleotides match TRBD2. The junction had 13 bases not matched to a gene; V was cut back by 5 bases and J by 1 base. The CDR3 consists of 17 residues. Germline assignment: CDR1 MNHEY and CDR2 SVGEGT. CDR3 residues: CASSPRGLGLLQETQYF. CDR3 nucleotides: TGTGCCAGCAGTCCTCGAGGTCTGGGACTACTCCAAGAGACCCAGTACTTC.

This clonotype appeared many times. In DNA, the CDR3 is TGTGCCAGCAGGCGGTGGCAGGGTGAGCAGTACTTC. Translated, it gives CASRRWQGEQYF. The chain combines TRBV7-9 with TRBJ2-7; a possible D gene is TRBD1 (5 bases). The V end was cut by 6 bases, the J end by 7 bases, with 13 bases between. Germline V gene lookup returns CDR1 SEHNR and CDR2 FQNEAQ (reference sequence). This CDR3 has 12 amino acids.

The V call is TRBV20-1, the J call TRBJ2-3, with TRBD2 matching over 11 bases. With V trimmed by 3 bases and J by 2 bases, 7 bases remained unmatched. CDR3 length equals 16 residues. CDR1 is DFQATT, CDR2 SNEGSKA, per germline (reference sequence). CDR3 sequence (DNA): TGCAGTGCTAGGGCTAGCGGGAGGATCCACACAGATACGCAGTATTTT. Translating it yields CSARASGRIHTDTQYF.

The table lists this clonotype with a few counts. The V and J genes are TRBV3-1 and TRBJ1-5; D is perhaps TRBD1 (6 bases). Germline values: CDR1 LGHDT, CDR2 YNNKEL (reference sequence). V was shortened by 0 bases and J by 7 bases, with 13 bases between the two germline ends. This CDR3 comprises 15 residues. CDR3 region: CASSQDNTGSQPQHF. CDR3 in DNA: TGTGCCAGCAGCCAAGATAATACAGGGAGCCAGCCCCAGCATTTT.

This clonotype was seen at least ten times. The rearrangement links TRBV12-3 or TRBV12-4 to TRBJ1-1; 7 nucleotides align to TRBD1. V lost 3 bases to trimming and J lost 6 bases; unmatched junction nucleotides: 7. CDR3 size: 14 residues. The CDR3: CASSLLNTGAEAFF. For the CDR3, the DNA is TGTGCCAGCAGTTTGTTAAACACAGGGGCTGAAGCTTTCTTT.

This clonotype has more than one count but fewer than ten. The V gene is TRBV6-2 or TRBV6-3, the J gene TRBJ2-7; 7 nucleotides align to TRBD1. The junction had 7 bases not matched to a gene; V was cut back by 8 bases and J by 3 bases. This CDR3 spans 13 amino acids. Germline V gene sequence: CDR1 MNHEY, CDR2 SVGEGT. The CDR3 region is CASRRAGGYEQYF. DNA of the CDR3: TGTGCCAGCCGTCGGGCAGGGGGCTACGAGCAGTACTTC.

The gene calls are TRBV2 and TRBJ1-2; 9 nucleotides match TRBD1. Trimming at V came to 7 bases and at J to 6 bases, leaving 9 bases not matched to a gene. This CDR3 contains 14 residues. The germline gives CDR1 SNHLY, CDR2 FYNNEI. The DNA for the CDR3 is TGTGCCAGCATCCCGGGACAGGGTTACCATGGCTACACCTTC. Translation gives CASIPGQGYHGYTF. The entire variable domain, with the rest obtained from reference TRBV2 and TRBJ1-2, is as follows: EPEVTQTPSHQVTQMGQEVILRCVPISNHLYFYWYRQILGQKVEFLVSFYNNEISEKSEIFDDQFSVERPDGSNFTLKIRSTKLEDSAMYFCASIPGQGYHGYTFGSGTRLTVV.

This clonotype was detected ten times or more. This chain joins TRBV7-9 and TRBJ1-1, with a weak D call TRBD1 (6 bases). The CDR3 loop spans 17 amino acids. Trimming pared 5 bases from V and 2 bases from J, leaving 21 bases between. Germline lookup yields CDR1 SEHNR and CDR2 FQNEAQ (reference sequence). The CDR3 nucleotides are TGTGCCAGCAGCAATCGCGGGGGCGCGAGTTTAAACACTGAAGCTTTCTTT. Translating it yields CASSNRGGASLNTEAFF.

This chain links TRBV5-1 with TRBJ2-3, with 10 nucleotides matching TRBD1. CDR1 and CDR2 (germline): SGHRS, YFSETQ. The CDR3 has 16 residues. J was trimmed by 5 bases and V by 4 bases; bases with no gene match: 10. The CDR3 bases are TGCGCCAGCAGCCACGGCCGACAGGGGGCGGGAGATACGCAGTATTTT. It translates to CASSHGRQGAGDTQYF.

The V call is TRBV7-3, the J call TRBJ2-3; 14 nucleotides match TRBD2. The CDR3 has 20 amino acids. V dropped 3 bases and J dropped 5; count of bases not matched to a gene: 16. Germline values: CDR1 SGHTA, CDR2 FQGTGA. CDR3 bases: TGTGCCAGCAGCTTGAATCCGGGACTAGCGGGAGTTTTCTCAGGAGATACGCAGTATTTT. It specifies CASSLNPGLAGVFSGDTQYF.

This clonotype was seen more than once but under ten times. V gene TRBV7-2 combines with J gene TRBJ1-2; D is uncertain. From germline, CDR1 is SGHTA and CDR2 FQGNSA. Trimming took off 4 bases at V and 4 bases at J, with 16 bases between the two ends. The CDR3 totals 15 residues. CDR3 sequence (DNA): TGTGCCAGCAGCTCGTTTCGACCACGGAGCTATGGCTACACCTTC. Translation: CASSSFRPRSYGYTF.

This clonotype showed up just once. The chain uses TRBV5-4 and TRBJ2-3; D is unresolved. With 0 bases removed from V and 3 bases from J, the gap between germline ends came to 11 bases. Germline CDR1 is SGHNT and CDR2 is YYREEE (reference sequence). The CDR3 has 15 amino acids. CDR3 in DNA: TGTGCCAGCAGCTTGGCCGTGGGTAAGACAGATACGCAGTATTTT. Translated, it gives CASSLAVGKTDTQYF.

For the CDR3, the DNA is TGCAGTGCTGCGACGGGCAAGTACAATGAGCAGTTCTTC. This sequence encodes CSAATGKYNEQFF. The chain employs TRBV20-1 and TRBJ2-1; no firm D call. The CDR3 loop spans 13 amino acids. Germline CDR1 is DFQATT and CDR2 is SNEGSKA (reference sequence). V gave up 5 bases and J gave up 4 bases, with 12 bases separating them.

The chain carries TRBV27 and TRBJ1-6; D uncertain. This CDR3 comprises 15 residues. V gave up 5 bases and J gave up 7 bases, with 15 bases separating them. Germline V gene sequence: CDR1 MNHEY, CDR2 SMNVEV (reference sequence). This CDR3 is CASSARAYRNSPLHF. CDR3 bases: TGTGCCAGCAGTGCGAGGGCTTATAGGAATTCACCCCTCCACTTT.